Listed here are 31 T cell receptor beta chains from one sample, sequenced in a study of vaccination effects on CD4 cells after COVID-19. Which antigens these TCRs recognize remains unknown. Expansion of antigen-specific CD4+ T cells with viral peptide pools was carried out by the ViraFEST assay before sequencing. Scientists isolated CD4+ T cells after an approximately 10-day culture period ended. Participants were given two doses of BNT162b2 or mRNA-1273 vaccine. The table came from immunoSEQ multiplex PCR; TCRdb's copy has only in-frame clones and leaves some out. This table holds 35,000 to 45,000 clones, approximately 80% found once. The sample consisted of CD4+ T cells from PBMCs cultured with HCoV-NL63 spike peptides, taken after COVID-19 vaccination. These TCRs come from a human donor who received a COVID-19 vaccine. Some clones in this sample may be carry-over from other donors' samples.

This chain links TRBV5-6 with TRBJ2-7; 7 positions match TRBD2. CDR3 length: 16 amino acids. Germline CDR1 SGHDT, CDR2 YYEEEE. Trimming at V came to 4 bases and at J to 3 bases, leaving 13 bases not matched to a gene. CDR3 coding DNA: TGTGCCAGCAGCCCCTTCCTCCTAGCGGAGATCTACGAGCAGTACGTC. Its protein product is CASSPFLLAEIYEQYV.

The chain combines TRBV5-4 with TRBJ2-6, with 10 bases that match TRBD1. Germline V gene sequence: CDR1 SGHNT, CDR2 YYREEE (reference sequence). The J segment lost 2 bases and the V segment lost 4 bases, leaving 6 bases of the junction unmatched. The CDR3 sequence is 17 residues long. The CDR3 sequence: CASSPGQGNPGANVLTF. CDR3 nucleotide sequence: TGTGCCAGCAGCCCGGGACAGGGGAACCCTGGGGCCAACGTCCTGACTTTC.

This clone was observed once. The chain joins TRBV5-1 to TRBJ2-5, with D possibly matching TRBD2 (5 bases). CDR3 length: 12 amino acids. The V gene's germline CDR1 is SGHRS and CDR2 YFSETQ. Trimming pared 7 bases from V and 2 bases from J, leaving 9 bases between. CDR3 coding DNA: TGCGCCAGCCGGCCGGGGCAAGAGACCCAGTACTTC. Its protein product is CASRPGQETQYF.

This sequence joins TRBV5-8 and TRBJ2-3; D possibly corresponds to TRBD2 (5 bases). The germline V gene encodes CDR1 SGHTS and CDR2 YDEGEE. V shed 0 bases and J shed 4 bases, with 9 bases lying between them. CDR3 length: 14 amino acids. Here the CDR3 reads CASSLDLAPDTQYF. The CDR3 region has the DNA TGTGCCAGCAGCTTGGACCTAGCCCCAGATACGCAGTATTTT.

This chain connects TRBV7-2 to TRBJ2-3; 11 nucleotides match TRBD2. Germline loops: CDR1 SGHTA, CDR2 FQGNSA. The length of the CDR3 is 15 residues. V gave up 1 base and J gave up 8 bases; unmatched junction bases: 5. DNA for the CDR3: TGTGCCAGCAGCTTAGTAGCGGGGGGGCTAGGTACGCAGTATTTT. This codes for CASSLVAGGLGTQYF. Filled out from reference TRBV7-2 and TRBJ2-3, the complete variable domain reads GAGVSQSPSNKVTEKGKDVELRCDPISGHTALYWYRQSLGQGLEFLIYFQGNSAPDKSGLPSDRFSAERTGGSVSTLTIQRTQQEDSAVYLCASSLVAGGLGTQYFGPGTRLTVL.

The chain links TRBV7-2 to TRBJ1-1; D remains unclear. This CDR3 has 12 residues. CDR1 and CDR2 (germline): SGHTA, FQGNSA. V was cut by 10 bases and J by 1 base, with 10 bases left in between. CDR3 sequence (DNA): TGTGCCACCGGAGGTGAGAACACTGAAGCTTTCTTT. The encoded protein is CATGGENTEAFF.

The V and J genes are TRBV2 and TRBJ1-5; TRBD1 matches 8 bases. CDR3 size: 14 residues. The trim removed 5 bases at V and 8 bases at J, leaving 8 bases unmatched. Germline V CDR1 and CDR2: SNHLY, FYNNEI. CDR3 in amino acids: CASSLIGQGEPQHF. The CDR3 DNA sequence: TGTGCCAGCAGTCTCATCGGACAGGGAGAGCCCCAGCATTTT.

The chain has TRBV9 and TRBJ1-4; the D is unclear. This CDR3 comprises 15 residues. Germline V gene lookup returns CDR1 SGDLS and CDR2 YYNGEE. V shed 0 bases and J shed 7 bases, with 13 bases lying between them. As DNA, the CDR3 is TGTGCCAGCAGCGTAGCTGAGGGATCAGGTGAAAAACTGTTTTTT. This sequence encodes CASSVAEGSGEKLFF. The full variable domain, with the rest looked up from reference TRBV9 and TRBJ1-4, is DSGVTQTPKHLITATGQRVTLRCSPRSGDLSVYWYQQSLDQGLQFLIQYYNGEERAKGNILERFSAQQFPDLHSELNLSSLELGDSALYFCASSVAEGSGEKLFFGSGTQLSVL.

Sample share makes this clone medium-sized (0.01 to 0.1%). This chain uses TRBV18 with TRBJ1-2; D ambiguous. The CDR3 sequence is 15 residues long. Germline CDR1 is KGHSH and CDR2 is LQKENI. Trimming cost V 1 base and J 4 bases, with 13 bases left between them. DNA of the CDR3: TGTGCCAGCTCACCACGCTCTCCAGAAATCTATGGCTACACCTTC. It translates to CASSPRSPEIYGYTF.

The CDR3 nucleotides read TGTGCCAGCAGGCCGGCGAGCTCCTATAATTCACCCCTCCACTTT. Translation: CASRPASSYNSPLHF. The rearrangement joins TRBV6-4 to TRBJ1-6, with no clear D. The germline V gene encodes CDR1 MRHNA and CDR2 SNTAGT. This CDR3 has 15 residues. The germline V and J ends were trimmed by 6 bases and 0 bases, with 9 bases remaining between them.

The chain couples TRBV27 to TRBJ1-1, with TRBD1 matching 7 bases. The germline gives CDR1 MNHEY, CDR2 SMNVEV (reference sequence). This CDR3 spans 11 amino acids. V trimming: 8 bases; J trimming: 12 bases; junction bases outside the gene matches: 9. The CDR3 loop is CASGPGQYSFF. CDR3 DNA: TGTGCCAGCGGACCGGGACAGTACTCTTTCTTT.

J is TRBJ2-1 and V is TRBV5-7, with D unclear. TRBV5-7 qualifies as an ORF whose function is uncertain. This CDR3 region has 12 residues. Between the trimmed V and J ends, which lost 4 bases and 4 bases, there was a span of 6 bases. CDR3 sequence reads: CASSPKYNEQFF. CDR3 nucleotide sequence: TGTGCCAGCAGCCCCAAATACAATGAGCAGTTCTTC.

The rearrangement joins TRBV6-5 to TRBJ2-2; TRBD2 aligns across 8 bases. In germline, CDR1 is MNHEY, CDR2 SVGAGI. The trim removed 2 bases at V and 7 bases at J, leaving 6 bases unmatched. The CDR3 consists of 15 residues. The CDR3 nucleotides are TGTGCCAGCAGTTACGGGCGGGGGGCAGGCGGGGAGCTGTTTTTT. Protein product: CASSYGRGAGGELFF.

The chain joins TRBV5-4 to TRBJ1-3, with a possible D match to TRBD1 (5 bases). CDR3 length: 15 amino acids. Trimming stripped 4 bases from V and 7 bases from J, with 18 bases between. Germline CDR1 reads SGHNT; CDR2 reads YYREEE (reference sequence). As DNA, the CDR3 is TGTGCCAGCAGCCGGGCTGAGGGGATGGGGAACACCATATATTTT. This sequence encodes CASSRAEGMGNTIYF.

The chain joins TRBV6-6 to TRBJ2-3, with D possibly being TRBD2 (7 bases). This CDR3 is 14 amino acids long. Germline CDR1 is MNHNY and CDR2 is SVGAGI (reference sequence). Trimming took off 7 bases at V and 5 bases at J, with 16 bases between the two ends. The CDR3 region is CASMSGGRVDTQYF. DNA of the CDR3: TGTGCCAGCATGTCCGGGGGGCGGGTAGATACGCAGTATTTT.

The chain links TRBV7-2 to TRBJ2-3, with no clear D. V was trimmed by 5 bases and J by 2 bases, leaving 14 bases between them. The CDR3 is made up of 15 amino acids. The germline V gene has CDR1 SGHTA and CDR2 FQGNSA. CDR3 nucleotide sequence: TGTGCCAGCAGCCCCCCGGGTTCGGCCACAGATACGCAGTATTTT. It yields the protein CASSPPGSATDTQYF.

Written as DNA, the CDR3 is TGTGCCAGCAGGCACAGGGTTACTCCTGGAAACACCATATATTTT. Protein product: CASRHRVTPGNTIYF. The V call is TRBV3-1 (or the pseudogene TRBV3-2), the J call TRBJ1-3, with D possibly matching TRBD1 (6 bases). Trimming took off 6 bases at V and 2 bases at J, with 14 bases between the two ends. The CDR3 is made up of 15 amino acids. Germline CDR1 LGHDT, CDR2 YNNKEL (reference sequence).

The V and J genes are TRBV24-1 and TRBJ1-5, with 7 bases lining up with TRBD1. The J segment lost 6 bases and the V segment lost 3 bases, leaving 7 bases of the junction unmatched. Per germline, CDR1 KGHDR and CDR2 SFDVKD. The CDR3 length is 15 residues. CDR3 sequence (DNA): TGTGCCACCAGTGATCAGACAGGGAGGGGTCAGCCCCAGCATTTT. Translation gives CATSDQTGRGQPQHF.

V usage is TRBV25-1 and J usage is TRBJ1-1; D may be TRBD1 (6 bases). This CDR3 spans 14 amino acids. The V and J ends lost 3 bases and 4 bases respectively, with 12 bases between them. Germline V CDR1 and CDR2: MGHDK, SYGVNS. The CDR3 DNA sequence: TGTGCCAGCAGTGATCCCAGGGGCAGCACTGAAGCTTTCTTT. Translation: CASSDPRGSTEAFF.

This chain links TRBV10-3 with TRBJ1-2, with D unclear. Trimming removed 5 bases from V and 0 bases from J, with 7 bases in between. Germline assignment: CDR1 ENHRY and CDR2 SYGVKD. CDR3 length equals 13 residues. CDR3 nucleotide sequence: TGTGCCATCAGTATCGGACCTAACTATGGCTACACCTTC. Encoded protein: CAISIGPNYGYTF.

V is TRBV7-2 and J is TRBJ2-1; TRBD2 matches at 16 bases. J lost 10 bases, V lost 4 bases, and 1 base had no gene match. The length of the CDR3 is 14 residues. Germline V gene sequence: CDR1 SGHTA, CDR2 FQGNSA. The CDR3 spells CASSSGLAGGEQFF. The CDR3 nucleotides are TGTGCCAGCAGCTCGGGACTAGCGGGGGGGGAGCAGTTCTTC.

This clone was recorded only once. The J gene is TRBJ1-1, the V gene TRBV5-1; TRBD1 matches 9 bases. The CDR3 is 14 amino acids. Per germline, CDR1 SGHRS and CDR2 YFSETQ. Germline trimming cut 0 bases from V and 5 bases from J; bases unmatched to any gene: 2. The CDR3 DNA reads TGCGCCAGCAGCTTGGCGGGACAGGGTACTGAAGCTTTCTTT. Protein product: CASSLAGQGTEAFF.

This chain connects TRBV28 to TRBJ1-5; the D is unclear. The germline V gene has CDR1 MDHEN and CDR2 SYDVKM. The CDR3 is 13 amino acids. V was cut by 3 bases and J by 3 bases, with 6 bases left in between. CDR3 sequence reads: CASSLLNNQPQHF. The CDR3, as DNA: TGTGCCAGCAGTTTGTTGAACAATCAGCCCCAGCATTTT.

The gene calls are TRBV10-2 and TRBJ2-5; the match to TRBD1 covers 9 bases. The CDR3 runs to 14 residues. J gave up 5 bases and V 6 bases, and 7 bases lay outside the gene matches. In germline, CDR1 is WSHSY, CDR2 SAAADI. CDR3 in DNA: TGCGCCAGCAGGACAGGGGGACTGCTGGAGACCCAGTACTTC. Its translation is CASRTGGLLETQYF.

The J gene is TRBJ2-3, the V gene TRBV7-6; D gene ambiguous. V lost 5 bases to trimming and J lost 0 bases, with 12 bases between them. CDR3 length: 15 residues. CDR1 and CDR2 from the germline V gene are SGHVS and FNYEAQ. The CDR3 DNA follows: TGTGCCAGCAGCCCCCAGTGGACGAGCACAGATACGCAGTATTTT. Protein sequence: CASSPQWTSTDTQYF.

CDR3 coding DNA: TGTGCCAGCTCACCAGACATCAACACTGAAGCTTTCTTT. Its protein product is CASSPDINTEAFF. V is TRBV18 and J is TRBJ1-1; D is unclear. Germline-derived CDR1 and CDR2 are KGHSH and LQKENI. Trimming took 2 bases from V and 2 from J, leaving 6 bases between them. CDR3 length equals 13 residues.

The chain is built from TRBV5-4 and TRBJ1-2; possible D gene TRBD1, 5 bases. Deletions cut 5 bases from V and 1 base from J, with 9 bases between. Germline CDR1 and CDR2: SGHNT and YYREEE (reference sequence). This CDR3 comprises 13 residues. CDR3 coding DNA: TGTGCCAGCAGTGGGACCCGTAACTATGGCTACACCTTC. This sequence encodes CASSGTRNYGYTF.

The CDR3 reads CASSLGQSNSPLHF. The CDR3 DNA reads TGTGCCAGCAGCCTCGGACAGTCTAATTCACCCCTCCACTTT. The chain couples TRBV11-2 to TRBJ1-6, with D maybe TRBD1 (6 bases). CDR3 length: 14 amino acids. The germline V and J ends were trimmed by 5 bases and 6 bases, with 11 bases remaining between them. Germline-derived CDR1 and CDR2 are SGHAT and FQNNGV. The complete variable domain, with remaining parts taken from reference TRBV11-2 and TRBJ1-6, reads EAGVAQSPRYKIIEKRQSVAFWCNPISGHATLYWYQQILGQGPKLLIQFQNNGVVDDSQLPKDRFSAERLKGVDSTLKIQPAKLEDSAVYLCASSLGQSNSPLHFGNGTRLTVT.

This chain links TRBV18 with TRBJ1-4; no firm D call. Per the germline V gene, CDR1 is KGHSH and CDR2 is LQKENI. With 3 bases removed from V and 4 bases from J, the gap between germline ends came to 6 bases. The length of the CDR3 is 13 residues. CDR3 in amino acids: CASSPAGNEKLFF. The CDR3 DNA reads TGTGCCAGCTCACCGGCCGGTAATGAAAAACTGTTTTTT. The variable domain in full, with the rest retrieved from reference TRBV18 and TRBJ1-4, is NAGVMQNPRHLVRRRGQEARLRCSPMKGHSHVYWYRQLPEEGLKFMVYLQKENIIDESGMPKERFSAEFPKEGPSILRIQQVVRGDSAAYFCASSPAGNEKLFFGSGTQLSVL.

This clone has a single count. This chain connects TRBV6-2 or TRBV6-3 to TRBJ1-2, with 7 bases identical to TRBD1. The V and J ends lost 4 bases and 2 bases, in that order; junction bases with no gene match: 7. From germline, CDR1 is MNHEY and CDR2 SVGEGT. This CDR3 has 15 amino acids. The CDR3 region is CASSSPDRANYGYTF. As DNA, the CDR3 is TGTGCCAGCAGTTCCCCCGACAGGGCAAACTATGGCTACACCTTC.

The CDR3 coding sequence is TGCAGCGTTGAAGATAAAGCAGGGTGGACTGAAGCTTTCTTT. Residues: CSVEDKAGWTEAFF. This chain uses TRBV29-1 with TRBJ1-1; weak D call: TRBD1 (5 bases). The CDR3 length is 14 residues. Trimming took off 0 bases at V and 5 bases at J, with 13 bases between the two ends. Germline lookup yields CDR1 SQVTM and CDR2 ANQGSEA. The full variable domain, its missing parts supplied by reference TRBV29-1 and TRBJ1-1, is SAVISQKPSRDICQRGTSLTIQCQVDSQVTMMFWYRQQPGQSLTLIATANQGSEATYESGFVIDKFPISRPNLTFSTLTVSNMSPEDSSIYLCSVEDKAGWTEAFFGQGTRLTVV.